In its sample, the clone carrying this TCR beta chain was seen a few times. This entry comes from a study of T cells in Graves' hyperthyroidism and ophthalmopathy. The germline CDR1 and CDR2 sequences are SGHVS and FNYEAQ. This CDR3 contains 15 residues. With V trimmed by 5 bases and J by 7 bases, 13 bases remained unmatched. RNA transcripts provided the source from which TCR beta CDR3 regions were amplified. Researchers ran a first-round RT-PCR on the TCR CDR3 using the HTBI primer set. TCRdb redid the calling of the multiplex PCR reads with MiXCR, one entry per CDR3 protein. Of 500,000 to 650,000 distinct CDR3 sequences in the sample, approximately 14% are singletons; the top ten hold roughly an eighth. Ophthalmopathy patients all had a Clinical Activity Score of at least 3, a NOSPECS grade of at least 4 and disease under 3 months old. Not enrolled were patients with uncontrolled infection, other autoimmune disease, pregnancy or lactation.

The chain carries TRBV7-6 and TRBJ2-7, with TRBD2 identical over 8 bases. The sequence was obtained from a woman aged 45-65 years with Graves' ophthalmopathy. The source material was blood. In DNA form, the CDR3 reads TGTGCCAGCAGCAGCACTAGCGGAGCTCCCCTGGAGCAGTACTTC. Its protein product is CASSSTSGAPLEQYF.